Listed below are T cell receptor beta chains from one sample, sequenced in a study of CXCR3-negative and CXCR3-positive naive CD8 T cells. TCRdb processed the 5' RACE reads again and assigns one entry to each CDR3 protein, with no DNA. In all, the sample yields 46,000 or so distinct CDR3 sequences. The sequencing input was naive CXCR3- CD8+ T cells from blood. These receptors came from a human donor in good health. Some clones in this sample may be carry-over from other donors' samples. The CDR3 runs from the conserved cysteine through the conserved F or W.

j_gene: TRBJ2-7; v_gene: TRBV29-1; CDR3aa: CSVYFRDRVTYEQYF
j_gene: TRBJ2-2; v_gene: TRBV2; CDR3aa: CASKQANTGELFF
j_gene: TRBJ2-7; v_gene: TRBV28; CDR3aa: CASSQINLGDEQYF
j_gene: TRBJ2-3; v_gene: TRBV28; CDR3aa: CASRWSTDTQYF
j_gene: TRBJ2-7; v_gene: TRBV9; CDR3aa: CASSPTNAYEQYF
j_gene: TRBJ1-2; v_gene: TRBV7-9; CDR3aa: CASSYRTDYGYTF
j_gene: TRBJ1-5; v_gene: TRBV19; CDR3aa: CASSMGPNQPQHF
j_gene: TRBJ2-5; v_gene: TRBV28; CDR3aa: CASTWDRSQETQYF
j_gene: TRBJ2-7; v_gene: TRBV23-1; CDR3aa: CASSHSPGGLAGEPSSYEQYF
j_gene: TRBJ1-1; v_gene: TRBV6-6; CDR3aa: CASSFPLRGRGKTEAFF
j_gene: TRBJ2-7; v_gene: TRBV28; CDR3aa: CASSFKGRGPYEQYF
j_gene: TRBJ2-7; v_gene: TRBV10-2; CDR3aa: CASSLGQIEQYF
j_gene: TRBJ2-2; v_gene: TRBV28; CDR3aa: CASNVGPGGELFF
j_gene: TRBJ2-7; v_gene: TRBV29-1; CDR3aa: CSVAEEFGYEQYF
j_gene: TRBJ2-3; v_gene: TRBV28; CDR3aa: CASRQRDRGPDTQYF
j_gene: TRBJ1-6; v_gene: TRBV5-1; CDR3aa: CASSPLDPPGQGNSPLHF
j_gene: TRBJ2-3; v_gene: TRBV12-3/TRBV12-4; CDR3aa: CASSPWTGRATDTQYF
j_gene: TRBJ2-1; v_gene: TRBV5-1; CDR3aa: CASSPGAAPYNEQFF
j_gene: TRBJ2-1; v_gene: TRBV10-3; CDR3aa: CAISESEGEQFF
j_gene: TRBJ2-3; v_gene: TRBV27; CDR3aa: CASSPSYLDTQYF
j_gene: TRBJ2-3; v_gene: TRBV5-6; CDR3aa: CASSSAWTDTQYF
j_gene: TRBJ1-6; v_gene: TRBV5-1; CDR3aa: CASSLGLQDKINSPLHF
j_gene: TRBJ2-7; v_gene: TRBV28; CDR3aa: CASHPTTRSYEQYF
j_gene: TRBJ2-7; v_gene: TRBV7-2; CDR3aa: CASSFEGDLGEQYF
j_gene: TRBJ2-7; v_gene: TRBV7-9; CDR3aa: CASSLRDIAYEQYF
j_gene: TRBJ2-3; v_gene: TRBV6-2/TRBV6-3; CDR3aa: CASTEGEGSTDTQYF
j_gene: TRBJ2-3; v_gene: TRBV28; CDR3aa: CASSLPRAVTDTQYF
j_gene: TRBJ1-6; v_gene: TRBV20-1; CDR3aa: CSAEGDRSYNSPLHF
j_gene: TRBJ1-2; v_gene: TRBV7-9; CDR3aa: CASSLDRGTSYGYTF
j_gene: TRBJ1-5; v_gene: TRBV29-1; CDR3aa: CSVALSPAGNQPQHF
j_gene: TRBJ1-5; v_gene: TRBV6-5; CDR3aa: CASSTGTGGGYQPQHF
j_gene: TRBJ1-5; v_gene: TRBV28; CDR3aa: CASTTGAHSNQPQHF
j_gene: TRBJ2-1; v_gene: TRBV7-3; CDR3aa: CASSLTGGASTEQFF
j_gene: TRBJ2-2; v_gene: TRBV12-3/TRBV12-4; CDR3aa: CASRVGTGLSGELFF
j_gene: TRBJ2-7; v_gene: TRBV12-3/TRBV12-4; CDR3aa: CASSLTGGEQYF
j_gene: TRBJ1-4; v_gene: TRBV12-3/TRBV12-4; CDR3aa: CASSLYSQRVWSTNEKLFF
j_gene: TRBJ1-5; v_gene: TRBV12-3/TRBV12-4; CDR3aa: CASSLQTNQPQHF
j_gene: TRBJ2-1; v_gene: TRBV4-1; CDR3aa: CASSQVLLIEQFF
j_gene: TRBJ2-5; v_gene: TRBV7-9; CDR3aa: CASSRSETQYF
j_gene: TRBJ2-2; v_gene: TRBV28; CDR3aa: CASSPRGLLRELFF
j_gene: TRBJ2-1; v_gene: TRBV6-5; CDR3aa: CASTLAGGNEQFF
j_gene: TRBJ2-1; v_gene: TRBV6-1; CDR3aa: CASSERGSSYNEQFF
j_gene: TRBJ1-1; v_gene: TRBV6-6; CDR3aa: CASSYRMAAEAFF
j_gene: TRBJ1-1; v_gene: TRBV9; CDR3aa: CASSERRTVATSEAFF
j_gene: TRBJ2-1; v_gene: TRBV29-1; CDR3aa: CSVESTSAYNEQFF
j_gene: TRBJ2-5; v_gene: TRBV28; CDR3aa: CASSTPVGWETQYF
j_gene: TRBJ2-3; v_gene: TRBV30; CDR3aa: CAWNSSPDTQYF
j_gene: TRBJ1-2; v_gene: TRBV25-1; CDR3aa: CASSDGIYGYTF
j_gene: TRBJ2-2; v_gene: TRBV14; CDR3aa: CASSQVAGPGELFF
j_gene: TRBJ2-2; v_gene: TRBV29-1; CDR3aa: CSLAGDTGELFF